This T cell receptor beta chain came from a study of T cells after somatic rescue of genetic block. The ends were cut back, 5 bases at V and 1 base at J, with 15 bases in the middle. Germline V gives CDR1 MDHEN, CDR2 SYDVKM. CDR3 length: 16 amino acids. The table came from immunoSEQ multiplex PCR; TCRdb's copy has only in-frame clones and leaves some out. The sample holds 95,000 to 120,000 clones, over 80% seen once. Input material: peripheral blood mononuclear cells (PBMCs). This clonotype was obtained from a woman aged 18-29 years. This chain links TRBV28 with TRBJ1-3; D unresolved. The CDR3 region has the DNA TGTGCCAGCAGTATCCTTTCCCGGCCGTCTGGAAACACCATATATTTT. Translation: CASSILSRPSGNTIYF.